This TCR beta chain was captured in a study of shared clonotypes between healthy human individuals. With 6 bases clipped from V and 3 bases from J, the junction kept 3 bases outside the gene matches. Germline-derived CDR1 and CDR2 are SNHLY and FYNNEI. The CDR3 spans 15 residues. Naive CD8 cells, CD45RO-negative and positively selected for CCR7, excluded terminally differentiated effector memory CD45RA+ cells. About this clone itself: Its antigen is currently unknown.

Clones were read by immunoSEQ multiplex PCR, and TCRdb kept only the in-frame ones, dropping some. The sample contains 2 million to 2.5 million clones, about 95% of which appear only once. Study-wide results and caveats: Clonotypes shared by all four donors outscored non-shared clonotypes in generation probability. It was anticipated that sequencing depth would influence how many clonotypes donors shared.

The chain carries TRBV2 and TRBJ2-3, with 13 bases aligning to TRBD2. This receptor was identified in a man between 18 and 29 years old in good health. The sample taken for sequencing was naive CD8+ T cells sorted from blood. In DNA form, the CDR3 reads TGTGCCAGCAGGCGGACTAGCGGGGGAACAGATACGCAGTATTTT. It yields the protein CASRRTSGGTDTQYF.